The next 14 T cell receptor beta chains were all read from a single sample in a study of T cells after yellow fever vaccination. From the 5' RACE reads, TCRdb called clonotypes with MiXCR, one entry per CDR3 protein. Of approximately 300,000 distinct CDR3 sequences listed, approximately 7% were seen once; the top ten hold roughly a sixth. Sequencing used PBMCs, obtained around 45 days after the first yellow fever vaccination. These receptors came from a man aged 18-30 years who received the YFV17D yellow fever vaccine.

This clonotype came up a few times. This sequence joins TRBV4-2 and TRBJ2-6; 12 nucleotides agree with TRBD1. V lost 1 base and J lost 12; bases outside the gene matches: 4. CDR1 is LGHNA, CDR2 YNFKEQ, per germline. This CDR3 is built from 15 residues. The DNA of the CDR3 is TGTGCCAGCAGCCAAGCTGGGACAGGGGGCCCCGTCCTGACTTTC. It is translated as CASSQAGTGGPVLTF.

This clonotype has only a few counts. V gene TRBV20-1 combines with J gene TRBJ2-3; 10 positions match TRBD2. The CDR3 is 16 amino acids. V lost 1 base and J lost 5; bases outside the gene matches: 9. Germline V gives CDR1 DFQATT, CDR2 SNEGSKA (reference sequence). The CDR3 coding sequence is TGCAGTGCTAGAGTGTTCGGGACTAGCGTTAAAGATACGCAGTATTTT. This gives the protein CSARVFGTSVKDTQYF.

This clonotype came up a few times. This rearrangement joins TRBV5-1 to TRBJ1-2, with D uncertain. Germline CDR1 SGHRS, CDR2 YFSETQ. This CDR3 contains 15 residues. V lost 0 bases and J lost 0, with 9 bases in between. This CDR3 is CASSLDPTSNYGYTF. CDR3 sequence (DNA): TGCGCCAGCAGCTTGGACCCAACTTCTAACTATGGCTACACCTTC.

This chain uses TRBV14 with TRBJ2-5, with 13 bases matching TRBD2. Germline V gene sequence: CDR1 SGHDN, CDR2 FVKESK. Trimming at V came to 0 bases and at J to 5 bases, leaving 6 bases not matched to a gene. The CDR3 consists of 17 residues. CDR3 nucleotides: TGTGCCAGCAGCCAAGATCGGACTAGCGGGGGCCTGGAGACCCAGTACTTC. It yields the protein CASSQDRTSGGLETQYF.

The genes are TRBV20-1 and TRBJ2-3; 16 bases fit TRBD2. CDR3 length: 20 amino acids. Germline V CDR1 and CDR2: DFQATT, SNEGSKA (reference sequence). The J segment lost 4 bases and the V segment lost 1 base, leaving 14 bases of the junction unmatched. For the CDR3, the DNA is TGCAGTGCTAGAGCCCCCCCCGGGACTAGCGGGGGGGCCGGGCCAGATACGCAGTATTTT. Protein sequence: CSARAPPGTSGGAGPDTQYF.

This clonotype was seen only a few times. The gene calls are TRBV19 and TRBJ1-2; no clear D gene. Germline CDR1 is LNHDA and CDR2 is SQIVND (reference sequence). V gave up 6 bases and J gave up 9 bases, with 17 bases separating them. The CDR3 has 13 residues. CDR3 nucleotide sequence: TGTGCCAGTAGCGCCTCCGACCATCCAAGCTACACCTTC. This encodes CASSASDHPSYTF.

This chain uses TRBV5-1 with TRBJ2-2, with 8 nucleotides matching TRBD2. CDR1 is SGHRS, CDR2 YFSETQ, per germline. V lost 3 bases to trimming and J lost 2 bases; unmatched junction nucleotides: 9. This CDR3 region has 17 residues. CDR3 region: CASSSYPGRVNTGELFF. The CDR3 DNA is TGCGCCAGCAGCTCCTACCCCGGGAGGGTAAACACCGGGGAGCTGTTTTTT. Based on the CDR3 plus reference TRBV5-1 and TRBJ2-2, the full variable domain is KAGVTQTPRYLIKTRGQQVTLSCSPISGHRSVSWYQQTPGQGLQFLFEYFSETQRNKGNFPGRFSGRQFSNSRSEMNVSTLELGDSALYLCASSSYPGRVNTGELFFGEGSRLTVL.

There are a few counts of this clonotype. This rearrangement joins TRBV4-2 to TRBJ1-1, with TRBD1 matching over 8 bases. The CDR3 runs to 16 residues. With V trimmed by 1 base and J by 3 bases, 7 bases remained unmatched. The V gene's germline CDR1 is LGHNA and CDR2 YNFKEQ. DNA of the CDR3: TGTGCCAGCAGCCAAGCTGAAGGACAGGGCGACACTGAAGCTTTCTTT. Protein: CASSQAEGQGDTEAFF.

This clonotype has a count of ten or more. CDR3 region: CASSQKAGGTDTQYF. The CDR3 DNA is TGTGCCAGCAGCCAAAAAGCGGGGGGCACAGATACGCAGTATTTT. The chain couples TRBV4-2 to TRBJ2-3; TRBD2 matches 8 bases. J was trimmed by 1 base and V by 2 bases; bases with no gene match: 2. Germline CDR1 LGHNA, CDR2 YNFKEQ. The CDR3 loop spans 15 amino acids.

The rearrangement links TRBV20-1 to TRBJ2-5; D is possibly TRBD1 or TRBD2 (5 bases each). Trimming removed 6 bases at V and 1 base at J, with 12 bases between. From germline, CDR1 is DFQATT and CDR2 SNEGSKA (reference sequence). The CDR3 is 13 amino acids. CDR3 loop: CSATPGGQETQYF. DNA of the CDR3: TGCAGTGCCACTCCTGGGGGCCAAGAGACCCAGTACTTC.

This chain connects TRBV20-1 to TRBJ1-6; D gene uncertain. CDR1 DFQATT and CDR2 SNEGSKA come from the germline V gene (reference sequence). The CDR3 is 13 residues long. The germline V and J ends were trimmed by 0 bases and 10 bases, with 10 bases remaining between them. This CDR3 reads CSARDQESSPLHF. As DNA, the CDR3 is TGCAGTGCTAGAGATCAGGAGAGCTCACCCCTCCACTTT.

This clonotype was observed a handful of times. The V call is TRBV6-1, the J call TRBJ1-2; a possible D gene is TRBD1 (5 bases). V was shortened by 6 bases and J by 0 bases, with 17 bases between the two germline ends. Germline V gene lookup returns CDR1 MNHNS and CDR2 SASEGT. There are 16 residues in the CDR3. The CDR3 bases are TGTGCCAGCAGATCCCACCCGTGGGGCTCTAACTATGGCTACACCTTC. This encodes CASRSHPWGSNYGYTF.

A few counts support this clonotype. The rearrangement joins TRBV18 to TRBJ2-5, with no clear D. Deletions cut 3 bases from V and 5 bases from J, with 7 bases between. Germline V gives CDR1 KGHSH, CDR2 LQKENI. CDR3 size: 12 residues. Here the CDR3 reads CASSPEVETQYF. The CDR3 DNA sequence: TGTGCCAGCTCACCTGAGGTGGAGACCCAGTACTTC.

This clonotype was observed many times. The chain recombines TRBV12-3 or TRBV12-4 with TRBJ1-2; D not resolved. The length of the CDR3 is 12 residues. Between the trimmed V and J ends, which lost 3 bases and 0 bases, there was a span of 2 bases. The CDR3 nucleotides are TGTGCCAGCAGTTTCACTAACTATGGCTACACCTTC. Protein product: CASSFTNYGYTF.